This T cell receptor beta chain comes out of a study of T cell changes during pregnancy in multiple sclerosis. This clone was picked up one time. In germline, CDR1 is MNHNS, CDR2 SASEGT. V lost 7 bases to trimming and J lost 0 bases, with 16 bases between them. The CDR3 is made up of 15 amino acids. Sequenced by immunoSEQ multiplex PCR; TCRdb stores in-frame clones only, minus some. The sample contains 60,000 to 70,000 clones, 80% to 95% of which appear only once. The V gene is TRBV6-1, the J gene TRBJ2-7; unclear D gene. This TCR was recovered from a female donor with multiple sclerosis, enrolled in a pregnancy study. Sample: peripheral blood, taken in the second trimester of pregnancy. CDR3 DNA sequence: TGTGCCAGCATAGTTCGAGACACCCGCTCCTACGAGCAGTACTTC. Translated: CASIVRDTRSYEQYF.